This is a list of T cell receptor beta chains from one sample in a study of response to subunit inactivated influenza vaccine. TCRdb itself ran the RT-PCR reads through MiXCR, one entry per CDR3 protein. The data show about 620,000 distinct CDR3 sequences, about 11% seen once. This specimen consisted of PBMCs from blood, obtained on the day of vaccination. Receptor source: a man aged 45-60 years who received an inactivated influenza vaccine. Both conserved end residues are part of each CDR3. A D gene is named only where the DNA matches it firmly. The size entry is marked missing in some rows and otherwise reads once, few, many or a size class.

TRBV4-3	TRBJ2-7	TRBD2	few	CASSPKHAGGSEQYF	TGCGCCAGCAGCCCAAAACACGCGGGGGGGTCCGAGCAGTACTTC
TRBV20-1	TRBJ1-5	NA	few	CSARSGGQPQHF	TGCAGTGCTAGGAGCGGAGGTCAGCCCCAGCATTTT
TRBV7-9	TRBJ2-7	TRBD2	NA	CASSLERGGEQYF	TGTGCCAGCAGCTTAGAGCGGGGGGGCGAGCAGTACTTC
TRBV6-1	TRBJ2-7	NA	many	CASSPYRALYEQYF	TGTGCCAGCAGCCCGTACAGGGCGTTGTACGAGCAGTACTTC
TRBV7-9	TRBJ2-7	TRBD2	NA	CASSLGLAEGEQYF	TGTGCCAGCAGCTTAGGACTAGCCGAGGGTGAGCAGTACTTC
TRBV7-9	TRBJ2-3	NA	many	CASSLSGTDTQYF	TGCGCCAGCAGCTTGTCCGGGACAGATACGCAGTATTTT
TRBV4-2	TRBJ2-1	TRBD2	few	CASSQDGASGFYNEQFF	TGTGCCAGCAGCCAAGACGGGGCTAGCGGTTTTTACAATGAGCAGTTCTTC
TRBV25-1	TRBJ2-2	TRBD1	NA	CASSLRGRGNTGELFF	TGTGCCAGCAGTCTCAGGGGGCGTGGGAACACCGGGGAGCTGTTTTTT
TRBV18	TRBJ2-1	TRBD2	NA	CASSPQRGAGEQFF	TGTGCCAGCTCACCACAGCGGGGGGCTGGGGAGCAGTTCTTC
TRBV15	TRBJ2-7	NA	NA	CATSRAGTTYEQYF	TGTGCCACCAGCAGAGCGGGGACGACCTACGAGCAGTACTTC
TRBV7-2	TRBJ2-7	TRBD2	few	CASGKGLAPYEQYF	TGTGCCAGCGGAAAGGGACTAGCTCCCTACGAGCAGTACTTC
TRBV27	TRBJ2-5	NA	few	CASSLSRPEGDQETQYF	TGTGCCAGCAGTTTAAGTCGGCCTGAGGGAGATCAAGAGACCCAGTACTTC
TRBV30	TRBJ2-3	NA	NA	CAWSVGLGGREGTQYF	TGTGCCTGGAGTGTAGGGCTGGGGGGGCGCGAGGGTACGCAGTATTTT
TRBV20-1	TRBJ2-3	TRBD2	few	CSARRPSGGAPDTQYF	TGCAGTGCTAGGAGGCCTAGCGGGGGGGCCCCAGATACGCAGTATTTT
TRBV4-3	TRBJ2-3	NA	NA	CASSQEQVWTDTQYF	TGCGCCAGCAGCCAAGAACAGGTTTGGACAGATACGCAGTATTTT
TRBV6-2/TRBV6-3	TRBJ2-7	NA	many	CASSQLLPTRSEQYF	TGTGCCAGCAGCCAACTACTCCCTACGCGCTCCGAGCAGTACTTC
TRBV24-1	TRBJ2-3	NA	NA	CATSDGRTDTQYF	TGTGCCACCAGTGATGGTCGTACAGATACGCAGTATTTT
TRBV9	TRBJ1-1	NA	few	CASSPQVGGTEAFF	TGTGCCAGCAGCCCACAGGTAGGAGGTACTGAAGCTTTCTTT
TRBV4-2	TRBJ2-2	TRBD1	few	CASSLPPGQGFNTGELFF	TGTGCCAGCAGCCTACCGCCGGGACAGGGTTTTAACACCGGGGAGCTGTTTTTT
TRBV2	TRBJ2-7	TRBD1	few	CATRTGPSYEQYF	TGTGCCACACGGACAGGGCCCTCCTACGAGCAGTACTTC
TRBV12-3/TRBV12-4	TRBJ2-5	TRBD1	NA	CASSRLGQGQTQYF	TGTGCCAGCAGCCGGCTAGGACAGGGTCAGACCCAGTACTTC
TRBV12-3/TRBV12-4	TRBJ2-2	TRBD1	NA	CASSLGGQGFGELFF	TGTGCCAGCAGTTTAGGGGGACAGGGTTTCGGGGAGCTGTTTTTT
TRBV28	TRBJ1-1	NA	many	CASRLLWLGNTEAFF	TGTGCCAGCAGGCTATTATGGCTCGGAAACACTGAAGCTTTCTTT
TRBV5-6	TRBJ2-4	NA	NA	CASSSHVRNMGAKNIQYF	TGTGCCAGCAGCTCCCATGTTAGAAATATGGGAGCCAAAAACATTCAGTACTTC
TRBV6-2/TRBV6-3	TRBJ1-5	TRBD1	NA	CASRLTGDASPQHF	TGTGCCAGCAGATTGACAGGGGACGCCTCTCCCCAGCATTTT
TRBV5-1	TRBJ1-6	TRBD1	NA	CASSLDGQGNSPLHF	TGCGCCAGCAGCTTGGATGGACAGGGGAATTCACCCCTCCACTTT
TRBV20-1	TRBJ2-5	TRBD2	few	CSARIPSGGHQETQYF	TGCAGTGCTAGGATCCCTAGCGGGGGCCACCAAGAGACCCAGTACTTC
TRBV10-3	TRBJ2-1	NA	NA	CAISEGSVYNEQFF	TGTGCCATCAGTGAAGGCTCTGTGTACAATGAGCAGTTCTTC
TRBV12-3/TRBV12-4	TRBJ1-3	NA	NA	CASRDTGSSGNTIYF	TGTGCCAGCAGGGATACAGGGAGCTCTGGAAACACCATATATTTT
TRBV15	TRBJ2-1	NA	few	CAIPKDGGSYNEQFF	TGTGCCATCCCCAAGGATGGGGGCTCCTACAATGAGCAGTTCTTC
TRBV28	TRBJ2-1	NA	many	CASSPPGGRNNEQFF	TGTGCCAGCAGCCCGCCCGGAGGGCGTAACAATGAGCAGTTCTTC
TRBV7-2	TRBJ2-7	NA	once	CASSLGVLTYEQYF	TGTGCCAGCAGCTTAGGAGTTCTGACCTACGAGCAGTACTTC
TRBV30	TRBJ2-1	NA	NA	CAWSVLGVRFF	TGTGCCTGGAGTGTACTTGGGGTTAGGTTCTTC
TRBV19	TRBJ2-3	TRBD2	NA	CASRSGGASTDTQYF	TGTGCCAGTAGAAGCGGGGGGGCATCCACAGATACGCAGTATTTT
TRBV3-1	TRBJ2-4	NA	few	CASSHLRVGIQYF	TGTGCCAGCAGCCACCTCAGGGTGGGCATTCAGTACTTC
TRBV3-1	TRBJ2-1	NA	NA	CASSHEGSYNEQFF	TGTGCCAGCAGCCATGAGGGTTCCTACAATGAGCAGTTCTTC
TRBV19	TRBJ2-7	TRBD1	NA	CASSRPGQATYEQYF	TGTGCCAGTAGCAGGCCGGGACAGGCCACCTACGAGCAGTACTTC
TRBV15	TRBJ2-2	NA	few	CATSRWGLTGELFF	TGTGCCACCAGCCGCTGGGGGTTGACCGGGGAGCTGTTTTTT
TRBV12-3/TRBV12-4	TRBJ2-1	NA	few	CASRDQGFNEQFF	TGTGCCAGCAGGGATCAGGGATTCAATGAGCAGTTCTTC
TRBV6-2/TRBV6-3	TRBJ2-7	NA	NA	CASGGNSYEQYF	TGTGCCAGCGGGGGAAACTCCTACGAGCAGTACTTC
TRBV9	TRBJ2-3	TRBD2	NA	CASGARLAGGTSTDTQYF	TGTGCCAGCGGCGCTAGACTAGCGGGGGGGACTAGCACAGATACGCAGTATTTT
TRBV6-2/TRBV6-3	TRBJ1-4	NA	few	CASSYSREVYWEKLFF	TGTGCCAGCAGTTACTCGCGCGAGGTGTATTGGGAAAAACTGTTTTTT
TRBV12-3/TRBV12-4	TRBJ1-1	NA	many	CASSPTGRGTEAFF	TGTGCCAGCAGCCCGACAGGAAGGGGCACTGAAGCTTTCTTT
TRBV16	TRBJ2-7	NA	NA	CASSQSYGVFNYEQYF	TGTGCCAGCAGCCAATCATACGGAGTGTTTAACTACGAGCAGTACTTC
TRBV6-5	TRBJ1-1	NA	NA	CASSYYRENTEAFF	TGTGCCAGCAGTTATTACAGGGAGAACACTGAAGCTTTCTTT
TRBV3-1	TRBJ1-2	NA	few	CASSQDLGGLAGYTF	TGTGCCAGCAGCCAAGATCTCGGGGGGCTGGCTGGCTACACCTTC
TRBV4-2	TRBJ2-1	NA	few	CASSPGAIDAEQFF	TGTGCCAGCAGCCCCGGGGCCATTGATGCTGAGCAGTTCTTC
TRBV5-1	TRBJ2-5	NA	many	CASSLEGRGETQYF	TGCGCCAGCAGCTTGGAAGGCAGGGGAGAGACCCAGTACTTC
TRBV5-1	TRBJ2-7	NA	NA	CASSLAYRRPYEQYF	TGCGCCAGCAGCTTGGCCTACAGGCGCCCCTACGAGCAGTACTTC
TRBV6-2/TRBV6-3	TRBJ1-4	NA	NA	CASTDREKLFF	TGTGCCAGCACCGACCGGGAAAAACTGTTTTTT
TRBV27	TRBJ1-4	NA	NA	CASSWRGTEKLFF	TGTGCCAGCAGTTGGAGAGGGACGGAAAAACTGTTTTTT
TRBV4-2	TRBJ2-1	NA	NA	CASSQDSLPEQFF	TGTGCCAGCAGCCAAGATTCCCTCCCCGAGCAGTTCTTC
TRBV28	TRBJ2-7	NA	many	CASSIGGGTGPEQYF	TGTGCCAGCAGCATCGGGGGGGGGACAGGTCCCGAGCAGTACTTC
TRBV7-8	TRBJ2-7	TRBD2	few	CASSLGTINYEQYF	TGTGCCAGCAGCTTGGGGACTATCAACTACGAGCAGTACTTC
TRBV7-2	TRBJ2-5	TRBD1	many	CASSLASGQKETQYF	TGTGCCAGCAGCTTAGCGTCGGGACAGAAAGAGACCCAGTACTTC
TRBV28	TRBJ1-2	TRBD1	few	CASRGLDRNYGYTF	TGTGCCAGCAGGGGACTGGACAGGAACTATGGCTACACCTTC
TRBV28	TRBJ1-5	NA	few	CASSSGGRNQPQHF	TGTGCCAGCAGTTCGGGGGGTCGGAATCAGCCCCAGCATTTT
TRBV11-2	TRBJ2-5	NA	many	CASSQGRQETQYF	TGTGCCAGCAGCCAGGGGAGGCAAGAGACCCAGTACTTC
TRBV5-1	TRBJ2-2	NA	NA	CASSLALKTGELFF	TGCGCCAGCAGCTTGGCCTTAAAAACCGGGGAGCTGTTTTTT
TRBV5-1	TRBJ2-3	NA	few	CASRDSFTDTQYF	TGCGCCAGCAGGGACAGCTTCACAGATACGCAGTATTTT